This T cell receptor beta chain was retrieved from a study of blood T cell repertoires in COVID-19. CDR3 length: 14 amino acids. V lost 5 bases, J lost 4 bases, and 18 bases lay in between. Germline assignment: CDR1 SQVTM and CDR2 ANQGSEA. The authors' processing: Using reference gene primer amplification, nucleated cell counts were estimated. Method: immunoSEQ multiplex PCR; TCRdb's copy keeps in-frame clones and lacks some. That table furnishes V, J and clone size, whereas the DNA furnished D and trimming. The table has approximately 140,000 clones, 65% to 85% seen once; the top ten hold approximately 13%.

This clonotype was sampled from a man aged 55 to 69 with active or convalescent COVID-19. Sequencing used peripheral blood. The chain has TRBV29-1 and TRBJ2-7; D is possibly TRBD1 (6 bases). The CDR3 nucleotides are TGCAGCGTTCCGAAGGGGGATCTCCAGTACGAGCAGTACTTC. Its protein product is CSVPKGDLQYEQYF.